This T cell receptor beta chain was sequenced during a study of cytotoxic CD8 clonotypes in ibrutinib-treated CLL. CDR1 is SGDLS and CDR2 is YYNGEE in the germline V gene. The CDR3 is 15 amino acids. J was trimmed by 4 bases and V by 2 bases; bases with no gene match: 3. TCRdb keeps only in-frame clones here, not all; method: immunoSEQ multiplex PCR. The table has 25,000 to 30,000 clones, roughly 69% seen once. V and J are TRBV9 and TRBJ2-1; 10 positions match TRBD2. The material was PBMCs, obtained after 24 months of ibrutinib treatment. This TCR was sampled from a human donor with chronic lymphocytic leukemia. CDR3 amino acids: CASSVTSGRYNEQFF. The CDR3 bases are TGTGCCAGCAGCGTGACTAGCGGGCGGTACAATGAGCAGTTCTTC.